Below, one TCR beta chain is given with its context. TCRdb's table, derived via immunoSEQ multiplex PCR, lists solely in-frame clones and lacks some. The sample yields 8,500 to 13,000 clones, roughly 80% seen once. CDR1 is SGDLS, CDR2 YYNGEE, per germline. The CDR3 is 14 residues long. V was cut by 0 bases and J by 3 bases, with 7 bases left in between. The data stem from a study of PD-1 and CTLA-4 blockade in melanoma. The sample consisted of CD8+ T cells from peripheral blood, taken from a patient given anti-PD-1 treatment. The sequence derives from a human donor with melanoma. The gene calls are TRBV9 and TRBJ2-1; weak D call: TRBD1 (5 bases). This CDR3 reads CASSVGGHYNEQFF. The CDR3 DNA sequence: TGTGCCAGCAGCGTAGGCGGACACTACAATGAGCAGTTCTTC.